The 5 T cell receptor beta chains below come from one sample, sequenced in a study of tumor-infiltrating lymphocytes in primary liver carcinoma. It was unsorted whole blood that yielded blood RNA, and germline DNA was also extracted. Starting material of approximately 500 ng total RNA yielded TCR beta cDNA via a constant-region primer. Library construction for TCR beta comprised three nested multiplex PCR rounds performed with slightly modified ARM-PCR. The study ran its first two PCR rounds for 9 to 10 cycles each, using TRBV1-TRBV30 forward primers and a C-beta reverse primer. In TCRdb, the multiplex PCR reads were re-called with MiXCR into one record per CDR3 protein. The table lists 330,000 or so distinct CDR3 sequences, about 65% of them singletons. Sequencing was done on a sample of peripheral blood. Receptor source: a man aged 35 to 55 with primary liver carcinoma and hepatitis B virus infection.

This clonotype was seen only a few times. The V gene is TRBV14, the J gene TRBJ1-1, with TRBD1 as a possible D gene (6 bases). The CDR3 loop spans 18 amino acids. Trimming cost V 3 bases and J 6 bases, with 26 bases left between them. Germline CDR1 is SGHDN and CDR2 is FVKESK. The CDR3 DNA reads as TGTGCCAGCAGCCATAAAGGCCTCTTCAGGGGTGAGGTCGCTGAAGCTTTCTTT. It is translated as CASSHKGLFRGEVAEAFF.

The rearrangement uses TRBV28 and TRBJ2-7; D call uncertain. Germline V lookup: CDR1 MDHEN, CDR2 SYDVKM. The CDR3 totals 14 residues. V lost 2 bases, J lost 2 bases, and 10 bases lay in between. This chain's CDR3 is CASSLPSGPYEQYF. For the CDR3, the DNA is TGTGCCAGCAGTTTACCTTCAGGTCCCTACGAGCAGTACTTC.

This clonotype was recorded only once. A read error may produce the germline difference seen at one junction end. The CDR3 bases are TGTGCCAGCAGCCCGGTACTTGGAAAAACCATATATTTT. This sequence encodes CASSPVLGKTIYF. The chain is built from TRBV11-2 and TRBJ1-3, with D unclear. Germline lookup yields CDR1 SGHAT and CDR2 FQNNGV. This CDR3 is 13 amino acids long.

Only a few counts were recorded for this clonotype. The conserved phenylalanine or tryptophan is not found at the CDR3 terminus, so this likely reflects a read error. This chain uses TRBV11-3 with TRBJ2-1; D is undetermined. V shed 8 bases and J shed 10 bases, with 21 bases lying between them. CDR1 is SGHNT and CDR2 is YENEEA in the germline V gene. The CDR3 is 14 amino acids. The CDR3 region is CASSSTLSTGEQFS. Written as DNA, the CDR3 is TGTGCCAGCTCCAGTACCCTTTCGACTGGGGAGCAGTTCTCC.

The J gene is TRBJ2-5, the V gene TRBV11-2, with D maybe TRBD2 (5 bases). Germline V CDR1 and CDR2: SGHAT, FQNNGV. V lost 5 bases to trimming and J lost 5 bases, with 12 bases between them. The CDR3 consists of 13 residues. CDR3 region: CASSRGTIETQYF. In nucleotides, the CDR3 is TGTGCCAGCAGCCGGGGTACAATTGAGACCCAGTACTTC.